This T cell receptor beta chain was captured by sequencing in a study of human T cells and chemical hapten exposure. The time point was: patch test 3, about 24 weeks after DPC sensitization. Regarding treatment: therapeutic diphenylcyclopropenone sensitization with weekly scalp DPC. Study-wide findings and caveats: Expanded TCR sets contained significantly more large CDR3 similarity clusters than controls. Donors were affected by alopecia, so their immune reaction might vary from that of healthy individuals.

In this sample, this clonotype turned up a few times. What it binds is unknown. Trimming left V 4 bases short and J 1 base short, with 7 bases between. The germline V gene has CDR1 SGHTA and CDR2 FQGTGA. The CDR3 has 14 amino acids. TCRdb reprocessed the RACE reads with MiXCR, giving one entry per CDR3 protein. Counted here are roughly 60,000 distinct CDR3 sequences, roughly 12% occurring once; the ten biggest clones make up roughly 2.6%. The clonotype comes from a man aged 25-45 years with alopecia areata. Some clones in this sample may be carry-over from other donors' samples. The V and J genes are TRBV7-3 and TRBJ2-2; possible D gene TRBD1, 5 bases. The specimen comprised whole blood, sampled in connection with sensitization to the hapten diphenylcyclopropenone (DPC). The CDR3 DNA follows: TGTGCCAGCAGCTCTACAGGGAACACCGGGGAGCTGTTTTTT. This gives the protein CASSSTGNTGELFF. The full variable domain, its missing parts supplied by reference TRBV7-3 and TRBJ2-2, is GAGVSQTPSNKVTEKGKYVELRCDPISGHTALYWYRQSLGQGPEFLIYFQGTGAADDSGLPNDRFFAVRPEGSVSTLKIQRTERGDSAVYLCASSSTGNTGELFFGEGSRLTVL.